This T cell receptor (beta chain) was recovered during a study of early stage breast cancer tumors. Turning to the study itself: About 80% of the 16 invasive tumors were ER+, PR+ and HER2-. Samples were sequenced at approximately 9.5-fold average coverage.

TCRdb keeps only in-frame clones here, not all; method: immunoSEQ multiplex PCR. Counted here are 70,000 or so clones, approximately 80% occurring once; the ten biggest clones make up around 4.7%. General study results and limits: Most shared enriched TCRB sequences were commonly generated ones.

Germline loops: CDR1 LNHDA, CDR2 SQIVND (reference sequence). CDR3 length: 15 residues. V was pared by 4 bases and J by 0 bases, with 10 bases between. Worth noting for this clone: Its antigen is undetermined.

This rearrangement joins TRBV19 to TRBJ2-1; D may be TRBD2 (5 bases). This sequence was found in a person aged 40 to 49 with breast cancer. Sequenced sample: blood. Written as DNA, the CDR3 is TGTGCCAGTAGTAAGGACTTGAGCTCCTACAATGAGCAGTTCTTC. Translating gives CASSKDLSSYNEQFF.